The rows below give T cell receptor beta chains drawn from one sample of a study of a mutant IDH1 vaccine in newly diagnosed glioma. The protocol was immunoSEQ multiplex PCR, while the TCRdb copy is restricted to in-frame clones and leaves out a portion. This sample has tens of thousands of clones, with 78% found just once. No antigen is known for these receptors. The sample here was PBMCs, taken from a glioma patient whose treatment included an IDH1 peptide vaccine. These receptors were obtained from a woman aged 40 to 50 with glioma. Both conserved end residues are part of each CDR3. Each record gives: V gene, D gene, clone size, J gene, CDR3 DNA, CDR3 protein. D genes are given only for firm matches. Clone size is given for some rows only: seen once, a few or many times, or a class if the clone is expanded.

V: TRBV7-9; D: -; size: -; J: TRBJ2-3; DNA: TGTGCCAGCAGCCCCCTGCCGGGACCTCACGGACATACGCAGTATTTT; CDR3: CASSPLPGPHGHTQYF
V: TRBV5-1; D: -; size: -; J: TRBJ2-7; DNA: TGCGCCAGCAGCTTGTGGGCAGGTAGCTCCTACGAGCAGTACTTC; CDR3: CASSLWAGSSYEQYF
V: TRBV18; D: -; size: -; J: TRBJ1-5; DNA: TGTGCCAGCTCACCAGTCGGTTCGAATCAGCCCCAGCATTTT; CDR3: CASSPVGSNQPQHF
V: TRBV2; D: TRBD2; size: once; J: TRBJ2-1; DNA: TGTGCCAGCAGAGAGAGCGGGGGGCTCTCCTACAATGAGCAGTTCTTC; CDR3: CASRESGGLSYNEQFF
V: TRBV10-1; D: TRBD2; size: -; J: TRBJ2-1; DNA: TGCGCCAGCAGTGGGGGGGGTCCGGTCAATGAGCAGTTCTTC; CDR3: CASSGGGPVNEQFF
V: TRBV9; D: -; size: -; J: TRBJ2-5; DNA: TGTGCCAGCAGCGTCCAGGGTCAGTACTTC; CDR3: CASSVQGQYF
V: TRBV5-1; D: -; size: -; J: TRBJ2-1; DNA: TGCGCCAGCACCCCGCTCACCGGAGGGAGCAATGAGCAGTTCTTC; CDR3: CASTPLTGGSNEQFF
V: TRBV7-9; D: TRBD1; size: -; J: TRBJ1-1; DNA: TGTGCCAGCAGCTCAGGGACAGGGATTACTGAAGCTTTCTTT; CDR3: CASSSGTGITEAFF
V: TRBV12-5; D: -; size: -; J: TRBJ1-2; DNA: TGTGCTAGTGGTTTGGTAACGGGGGGCGGGAACTATGGCTACACCTTC; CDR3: CASGLVTGGGNYGYTF
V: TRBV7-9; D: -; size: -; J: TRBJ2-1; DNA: TGTGCCAGCAGCTTATCTGAGCTTGCCAACAATGAGCAGTTCTTC; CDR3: CASSLSELANNEQFF
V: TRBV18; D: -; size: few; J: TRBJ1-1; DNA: TGTGCCAGCTCACGTGACAGGACCACTGAAGCTTTCTTT; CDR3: CASSRDRTTEAFF
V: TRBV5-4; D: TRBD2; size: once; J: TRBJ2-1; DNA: TGTGCCAGCAGCCCCTGGGGGACTAGCGGGGGGGTAGGGAATGAGCAGTTCTTC; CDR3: CASSPWGTSGGVGNEQFF
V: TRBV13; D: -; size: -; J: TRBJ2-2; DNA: TGTGCCAGCAGCTCCCCCCCGGGGGCCGGGGAGCTGTTTTTT; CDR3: CASSSPPGAGELFF
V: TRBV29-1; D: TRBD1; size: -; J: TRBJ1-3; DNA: TGCAGCGTTGATAGGGGGCGCAGCTCTGGAAACACCATATATTTT; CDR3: CSVDRGRSSGNTIYF
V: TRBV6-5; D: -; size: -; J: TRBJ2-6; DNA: TGTGCCAGCCACGACAGCTCTGGGGCCAACGTCCTGACTTTC; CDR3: CASHDSSGANVLTF
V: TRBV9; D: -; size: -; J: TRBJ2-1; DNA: TGTGCCAGCAGCGTAGACTTAACGGGGGGCCCGGGGCATGAGCAGTTCTTC; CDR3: CASSVDLTGGPGHEQFF
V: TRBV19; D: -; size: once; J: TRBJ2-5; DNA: TGTGCCAGTAAGTCGACGGCGCTAGGGGAAGAGACCCAGTACTTC; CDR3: CASKSTALGEETQYF
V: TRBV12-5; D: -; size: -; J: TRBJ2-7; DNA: TGTGCTAGTCAGGGACTCCTCGAGCAGTACTTC; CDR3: CASQGLLEQYF
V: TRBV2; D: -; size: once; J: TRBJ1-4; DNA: TGTGCCAGCAGTGAGGTCCGAGGGGCTAGAAAAAAACTGTTTTTT; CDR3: CASSEVRGARKKLFF
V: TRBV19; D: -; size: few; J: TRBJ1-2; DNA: TGTGCCAGTAGTTTCGGACTTGCTGGTGGCTACACCTTC; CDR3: CASSFGLAGGYTF
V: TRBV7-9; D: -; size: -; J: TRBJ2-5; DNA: TGTGCCAGCAGCTTAGCAGGGTGGGAGACCCAGTACTTC; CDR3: CASSLAGWETQYF
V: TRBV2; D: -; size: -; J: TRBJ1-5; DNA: TGTGCCAGCCGGGGGACATCCCAGCCCCAGCATTTT; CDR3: CASRGTSQPQHF
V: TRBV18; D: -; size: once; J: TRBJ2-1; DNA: TGTGCCAGCTCACCACCGGAGGGGCGAGGGATTTTAAGGCTTGGTGAGCAGTTCTTC; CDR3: CASSPPEGRGILRLGEQFF
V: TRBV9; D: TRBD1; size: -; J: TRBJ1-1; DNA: TGTGCCAGCACCAGGGGGGGGTCGGGCCACACTGAAGCTTTCTTT; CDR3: CASTRGGSGHTEAFF
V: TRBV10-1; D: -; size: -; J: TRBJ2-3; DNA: TGCGCCAGCAGTGGTCGGGCGCGCACTACGCAGTATTTT; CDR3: CASSGRARTTQYF
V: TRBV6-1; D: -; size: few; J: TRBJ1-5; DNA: TGTGCCAGCAGGGGATCGGGCAATCAGCCCCAGCATTTT; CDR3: CASRGSGNQPQHF
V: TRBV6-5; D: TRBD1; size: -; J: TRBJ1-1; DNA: TGTGCCAGCAGTTACTCGATACAGGGGGCAAAAACTGAAGCTTTCTTT; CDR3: CASSYSIQGAKTEAFF
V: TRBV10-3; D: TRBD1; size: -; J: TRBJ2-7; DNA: TGTGCCATCAGTGAGCGGGACAGGGCCTACGAGCAGTACTTC; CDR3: CAISERDRAYEQYF
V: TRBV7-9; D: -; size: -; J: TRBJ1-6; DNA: TGTGCCAGCAGCTTAGTAAGACAGTTCATGGGGCCCCTCCACTTT; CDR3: CASSLVRQFMGPLHF
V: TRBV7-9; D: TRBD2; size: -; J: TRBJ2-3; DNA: TGTGCCAGCAGCTTAGAGATCTCCCAGCGGGGGGTAAGCACAGATACGCAGTATTTT; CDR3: CASSLEISQRGVSTDTQYF
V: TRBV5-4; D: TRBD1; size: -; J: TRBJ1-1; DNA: TGTGCCAGCAGCAAGACAGGACAGGGGGCGCATACTGAAGCTTTCTTT; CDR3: CASSKTGQGAHTEAFF
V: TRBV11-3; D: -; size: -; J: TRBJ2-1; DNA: TGTGCCAGCAGCTTGGAGGGGGCAGTCGGCTACAATGAGCAGTTCTTC; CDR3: CASSLEGAVGYNEQFF
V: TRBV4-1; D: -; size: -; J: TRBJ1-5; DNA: TGCGCCAGCAGCCAGGCCAACACAGGGCGGCGACAGCCCCAGCATTTT; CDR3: CASSQANTGRRQPQHF